This T cell receptor beta chain was profiled in a study of control samples from healthy donors and cancer patients. Looked up from germline, CDR1 is MNHEY and CDR2 is SVGAGI. V lost 7 bases and J lost 8, with 12 bases in between. The CDR3 runs to 12 residues. Assay: immunoSEQ multiplex PCR; the TCRdb copy retains only in-frame clones and omits some. Of some 120,000 clones listed, 85% to 90% are singletons. The source is a woman between 70 and 85 years old in good health. The sample comprised blood. The chain is built from TRBV6-5 and TRBJ2-1; D is unclear. The CDR3: CASKPIKHEQFF. The CDR3 coding sequence is TGTGCCAGCAAGCCTATTAAGCATGAGCAGTTCTTC.